A single sample is the source of the 25 T cell receptor beta chains below, sequenced in a study of long-term antiretroviral therapy in people with HIV. The libraries were made with immunoSEQ v3.0 at survey level. TCRdb's copy holds only in-frame clones and misses some; the assay was immunoSEQ multiplex PCR. Altogether about 24,000 clones are present, roughly 95% being singletons, with the ten largest covering 2% to 2.5%. Sequences were derived from unsorted PBMCs, sampled roughly 5.1 years after starting antiretroviral therapy. The receptors shown here come from a woman in her fifties or sixties with HIV.

This chain connects TRBV7-2 to TRBJ2-5, with 14 bases lining up with TRBD2. CDR3 size: 15 residues. Looked up from germline, CDR1 is SGHTA and CDR2 is FQGNSA. V was clipped by 5 bases and J by 5 bases; unmatched bases: 4. The CDR3 DNA reads as TGTGCCAGCAGCCTGGGACTAGCGGGAGTTGAGACCCAGTACTTC. Protein sequence: CASSLGLAGVETQYF.

This clone has just one count. This sequence joins TRBV19 and TRBJ1-4; D is perhaps TRBD1 (6 bases). The CDR3 length is 16 residues. Germline lookup yields CDR1 LNHDA and CDR2 SQIVND (reference sequence). The V end was cut by 5 bases, the J end by 0 bases, with 13 bases between. The CDR3, as DNA: TGTGCCAGTAGTCAACAGGGTGCTGCAACTAATGAAAAACTGTTTTTT. It encodes CASSQQGAATNEKLFF.

This clone came up once. The chain carries TRBV18 and TRBJ2-1, with 8 bases lining up with TRBD2. Germline CDR1 and CDR2: KGHSH and LQKENI. The V gene end was trimmed by 8 bases and the J gene end by 5 bases; junction bases not matched to a gene: 8. The CDR3 is 14 amino acids. CDR3 amino acids: CASASGSNHNEQFF. CDR3 nucleotide sequence: TGTGCCAGCGCTAGCGGGTCGAACCACAATGAGCAGTTCTTC.

In its sample, this clone was seen once. This chain's CDR3 is CASSSLTSGRSETQYF. DNA for the CDR3: TGTGCCAGCAGTTCCCTTACTAGCGGGAGGTCGGAGACCCAGTACTTC. The chain recombines TRBV28 with TRBJ2-5, with TRBD2 matching 12 bases. CDR3 length: 16 amino acids. Per germline, CDR1 MDHEN and CDR2 SYDVKM. With 4 bases clipped from V and 5 bases from J, the junction kept 8 bases outside the gene matches.

This chain joins TRBV7-2 and TRBJ2-7, with 9 bases identical to TRBD2. Trimming removed 5 bases from V and 5 bases from J; junction bases left unmatched: 4. Germline CDR1 is SGHTA and CDR2 is FQGNSA. The CDR3 runs 13 residues. This CDR3 reads CASSPSGNHEQYF. The DNA for the CDR3 is TGTGCCAGCAGCCCTAGCGGGAACCACGAGCAGTACTTC.

This clone occurred once. As DNA, the CDR3 is TGTGCCAGCAGCCCCTCCCCTAGTGGGTACGAGCAGTACTTC. Protein product: CASSPSPSGYEQYF. The chain recombines TRBV7-2 with TRBJ2-7, with D unclear. CDR1 and CDR2 from the germline V gene are SGHTA and FQGNSA. V shed 5 bases and J shed 4 bases, with 15 bases lying between them. The CDR3 runs to 14 residues.

This clone was seen once. J is TRBJ2-5 and V is TRBV20-1, with D uncertain. Germline lookup yields CDR1 DFQATT and CDR2 SNEGSKA (reference sequence). This CDR3 is 11 amino acids long. Trimming stripped 3 bases from V and 5 bases from J, with 7 bases between. The chain's CDR3 is CSARFWETQYF. CDR3 sequence (DNA): TGCAGTGCTAGGTTCTGGGAGACCCAGTACTTC.

The chain carries TRBV5-5 and TRBJ2-7, with D perhaps matching TRBD2 (5 bases). Germline CDR1 SGHKS, CDR2 YYEKEE (reference sequence). The CDR3 is 17 amino acids. Trimming cost V 3 bases and J 2 bases, with 21 bases left between them. The CDR3 DNA sequence: TGTGCCAGCAGCTGGAGGAAGGCGGAGGCTATACCCTACGAGCAGTACTTC. This encodes CASSWRKAEAIPYEQYF.

This clone was counted a single time. This chain connects TRBV19 to TRBJ1-4; 8 nucleotides match TRBD1. Germline assignment: CDR1 LNHDA and CDR2 SQIVND (reference sequence). The CDR3 has 15 residues. V shed 5 bases and J 8 bases; nucleotides not matched to a gene: 10. This CDR3 is CASSPDREKEEKLFF. For the CDR3, the DNA is TGTGCCAGTAGTCCGGACAGGGAAAAAGAAGAAAAACTGTTTTTT. Drawing the rest from reference TRBV19 and TRBJ1-4, the complete variable domain is DGGITQSPKYLFRKEGQNVTLSCEQNLNHDAMYWYRQDPGQGLRLIYYSQIVNDFQKGDIAEGYSVSREKKESFPLTVTSAQKNPTAFYLCASSPDREKEEKLFFGSGTQLSVL.

This chain uses TRBV7-8 with TRBJ2-1; 7 bases line up with TRBD1. CDR1 is SGHVS and CDR2 is FQNEAQ in the germline V gene. The V gene end was trimmed by 6 bases and the J gene end by 7 bases; junction bases not matched to a gene: 12. This CDR3 contains 15 residues. In nucleotides, the CDR3 is TGTGCCAGCAGAACCGGGACAGCTCGTTTTAATGAGCAGTTCTTC. Encoded protein: CASRTGTARFNEQFF.

The genes are TRBV2 and TRBJ2-1; unclear D gene. In germline, CDR1 is SNHLY, CDR2 FYNNEI. The CDR3 sequence is 11 residues long. V lost 4 bases, J lost 10 bases, and 8 bases lay in between. The CDR3 protein is CASSVVFEQFF. Here the CDR3 DNA reads TGTGCCAGCAGTGTCGTCTTCGAGCAGTTCTTC.

The chain combines TRBV6-1 with TRBJ1-3, with a possible D match to TRBD1 (5 bases). In germline, CDR1 is MNHNS, CDR2 SASEGT. The V end was cut by 1 base, the J end by 0 bases, with 7 bases between. The CDR3 extends over 15 amino acids. For the CDR3, the DNA is TGTGCCAGCAGTGAAGGGGGCTTCTCTGGAAACACCATATATTTT. Protein: CASSEGGFSGNTIYF.

The rearrangement links TRBV2 to TRBJ2-7; 7 bases map to TRBD2. Germline CDR1 is SNHLY and CDR2 is FYNNEI. CDR3 length: 14 amino acids. Unmatched junction bases numbered 6, after V lost 7 bases and J lost 0 bases. The CDR3: CASIRGETSYEQYF. CDR3 DNA: TGTGCCAGCATACGGGGGGAAACCTCCTACGAGCAGTACTTC. Using reference TRBV2 and TRBJ2-7 for the parts outside the CDR3, the full variable domain is EPEVTQTPSHQVTQMGQEVILRCVPISNHLYFYWYRQILGQKVEFLVSFYNNEISEKSEIFDDQFSVERPDGSNFTLKIRSTKLEDSAMYFCASIRGETSYEQYFGPGTRLTVT.

The chain couples TRBV11-2 to TRBJ2-1; 9 nucleotides agree with TRBD1. CDR3 length equals 17 residues. Germline V gene lookup returns CDR1 SGHAT and CDR2 FQNNGV. After removal of 0 bases from V and 6 bases from J, the junction contained 9 bases not matched to a gene. The CDR3: CASSLESGQGGRNEQFF. The CDR3 nucleotides read TGTGCCAGCAGCTTAGAGTCGGGACAGGGAGGCCGCAATGAGCAGTTCTTC.

V gene TRBV7-2 combines with J gene TRBJ1-5; D is perhaps TRBD1 (5 bases). CDR1 is SGHTA, CDR2 FQGNSA, per germline. The CDR3 totals 15 residues. Trimming left V 5 bases short and J 4 bases short, with 15 bases between. As DNA, the CDR3 is TGTGCCAGCAGCCTGACGAGACAGATAAATCAGCCCCAGCATTTT. Translation: CASSLTRQINQPQHF.

The CDR3 coding sequence is TGCGCCAGCAGCATCCGGGCTGGGGCCAACGTCCTGACTTTC. Protein sequence: CASSIRAGANVLTF. The V call is TRBV4-1, the J call TRBJ2-6; no reliable D call. The V end was cut by 5 bases, the J end by 2 bases, with 7 bases between. The CDR3 totals 14 residues. Germline-derived CDR1 and CDR2 are MGHRA and YSYEKL.

This clone is judged medium-sized. The chain has TRBV2 and TRBJ2-3, with 10 bases aligning to TRBD2. The CDR3 sequence is 14 residues long. Trimming cost V 6 bases and J 3 bases; bases outside gene matches: 3. Germline V gene sequence: CDR1 SNHLY, CDR2 FYNNEI. CDR3 bases: TGTGCCAGCAGCGGACTAGCGGTAACAGATACGCAGTATTTT. Translating it yields CASSGLAVTDTQYF.

The table lists this clone with a count of one. J is TRBJ1-1 and V is TRBV6-5; no reliable D call. Trimming stripped 4 bases from V and 7 bases from J, with 10 bases between. The germline gives CDR1 MNHEY, CDR2 SVGAGI. The CDR3 spans 12 residues. CDR3 bases: TGTGCCAGCAGTTCTGGAAGATATGAAGCTTTCTTT. Amino acid sequence: CASSSGRYEAFF.

This clone has just one count. The chain combines TRBV10-3 with TRBJ2-5, with a possible D match to TRBD2 (6 bases). Trimming took 8 bases from V and 3 from J, leaving 19 bases between them. This CDR3 has 15 residues. Germline lookup yields CDR1 ENHRY and CDR2 SYGVKD. CDR3 DNA: TGTGCCATCCCTTGCCGGGACTTACTGAAAGAGACCCAGTACTTC. Translating gives CAIPCRDLLKETQYF.

The gene calls are TRBV9 and TRBJ2-7, with 8 bases matching TRBD2. The germline V gene encodes CDR1 SGDLS and CDR2 YYNGEE. J gave up 1 base and V 5 bases, and 8 bases lay outside the gene matches. This CDR3 comprises 15 residues. CDR3 in DNA: TGTGCCAGCAGACCTATTAGCGGGACGTCCTACGAGCAGTACTTC. It codes for CASRPISGTSYEQYF. The variable domain in full, with the rest retrieved from reference TRBV9 and TRBJ2-7, is DSGVTQTPKHLITATGQRVTLRCSPRSGDLSVYWYQQSLDQGLQFLIQYYNGEERAKGNILERFSAQQFPDLHSELNLSSLELGDSALYFCASRPISGTSYEQYFGPGTRLTVT.

V gene TRBV5-1 combines with J gene TRBJ2-7, with TRBD2 identical over 10 bases. The germline V gene encodes CDR1 SGHRS and CDR2 YFSETQ. Trimming cost V 0 bases and J 3 bases; bases outside gene matches: 0. This CDR3 contains 14 residues. The CDR3 loop reads CASSLGTSGYEQYF. In DNA form, the CDR3 reads TGCGCCAGCAGCTTGGGGACTAGCGGCTACGAGCAGTACTTC.

V and J are TRBV6-1 and TRBJ2-7; no definite D call. The CDR3 length is 12 residues. V was cut by 5 bases and J by 3 bases, with 8 bases left in between. Germline CDR1 reads MNHNS; CDR2 reads SASEGT. This CDR3 reads CASSSPGYEQYF. In nucleotides, the CDR3 is TGTGCCAGCAGTTCCCCCGGCTACGAGCAGTACTTC.

The rearrangement uses TRBV7-9 and TRBJ2-6; 7 bases line up with TRBD1. V shed 0 bases and J 9 bases; nucleotides not matched to a gene: 2. The V gene's germline CDR1 is SEHNR and CDR2 FQNEAQ (reference sequence). This CDR3 has 14 amino acids. In nucleotides, the CDR3 is TGTGCCAGCAGCTTAGCAGGGGGCGACAACGTCCTGACTTTC. Translation gives CASSLAGGDNVLTF.

The genes are TRBV6-5 and TRBJ1-2, with D possibly matching TRBD1 (6 bases). The V gene's germline CDR1 is MNHEY and CDR2 SVGAGI. Trimming took 7 bases from V and 7 from J, leaving 19 bases between them. CDR3 length equals 14 residues. CDR3 sequence reads: CASNPAGEGGGYTF. CDR3 coding DNA: TGTGCCAGCAACCCCGCTGGAGAAGGGGGTGGCTACACCTTC.

Here the CDR3 DNA reads TGTGCCAGCACCAACGGTGCCTCTGGAAACACCATATATTTT. It translates to CASTNGASGNTIYF. V and J are TRBV11-2 and TRBJ1-3; D remains unclear. Germline V gene sequence: CDR1 SGHAT, CDR2 FQNNGV. CDR3 length: 14 amino acids. Trimming stripped 7 bases from V and 0 bases from J, with 10 bases between. Variable domain in full (rest from reference TRBV11-2 and TRBJ1-3): EAGVAQSPRYKIIEKRQSVAFWCNPISGHATLYWYQQILGQGPKLLIQFQNNGVVDDSQLPKDRFSAERLKGVDSTLKIQPAKLEDSAVYLCASTNGASGNTIYFGEGSWLTVV.